This TCR beta chain was captured in a study of T cells in Graves' hyperthyroidism and ophthalmopathy. Study observations and caveats: The model anticipated ophthalmopathy a median approximately 6.7 months pre-onset. Blood also held most thyroid clonotypes expanded beyond 0.001. In the analysis, a 13 V-J model separated ophthalmopathy from stable hyperthyroidism.

Uncontrolled infection, other autoimmune disease, pregnancy or lactation disqualified patients from enrolment. Amplification of TCR beta CDR3 regions used RNA as the template. With the HTBI primer set, the TCR CDR3 went through a first round of RT-PCR. TCRdb reprocessed the multiplex PCR reads via MiXCR and lists one record per CDR3 protein. The top ten hold about 13% of the sample, which has 390,000 or so distinct CDR3 sequences, roughly 15% seen once. This clonotype came up a few times. The antigen remains undetermined. Deletions cut 6 bases from V and 0 bases from J, with 9 bases between. This CDR3 has 14 amino acids. CDR1 and CDR2 from the germline V gene are LGHDT and YNNKEL (reference sequence).

The sequence was collected from a man aged 18 to 29 with Graves' ophthalmopathy. The chain carries TRBV3-1 and TRBJ1-3; a weak D match, TRBD1 (5 bases). Sequenced sample: blood. The CDR3 spells CASRPTASGNTIYF. The CDR3 nucleotides are TGTGCCAGCAGACCGACAGCCTCTGGAAACACCATATATTTT.